This TCR beta chain comes out of a study of cytomegalovirus exposure and HLA in healthy donors (dated by TCRdb to about 2017). For the study in its entirety: In an earlier analysis of some 610 of the donors, around 300 Gb of sequence data and 117 million unique TCR beta sequences from 150 million to 200 million T cells were reported. Roughly 300 gigabases of sequencing data and approximately 85 million unique TCR sequences were included in an early release covering several hundred HLA-typed donors. Of the roughly 400 genotyped donors, more than 75% were placed in the genetic ancestry cluster associated with self-reported Caucasian donors. The aim of the study was to test whether cataloging public T cell receptors could identify signatures of past pathogen exposure. The study profiled the T cell repertoires of approximately 700 subjects by immunosequencing and related them to cytomegalovirus serostatus. A separate validation cohort of approximately 120 different subjects was used in addition to the approximately 700-subject first cohort. High-throughput TCR immunosequencing, statistical association of individual TCRs with disease status, and machine learning were combined to predict cytomegalovirus infection status. In a later analysis, previously published TCR beta repertoires from fewer than 750 donors were re-analyzed and high-resolution HLA genotyping was added so that TCR occurrence patterns could be studied. The later analysis used no new phenotypic data to find candidate immune exposures, relying instead on TCR beta sequences and their occurrence across donors. In an earlier analysis of 550 to 700 of the donors, high-throughput TCR beta sequencing was used to judge whether each TCR beta V gene segment behaved as functional or pseudogenic. Donor age, sex, ethnicity and CMV serostatus were compiled alongside the repertoire data. A later genetic analysis used genome-wide SNP genotypes for about three fifths of the 666 donors, treating that subset as a discovery cohort. Every repertoire in the discovery cohort had been generated on one and the same sequencing platform. Class I and class II HLA loci were covered by the typing at four-digit resolution. The number of donors typed differed by locus, with about 629-640 for A, B, C, DRB1 and DQB1, around 500 for DQA1, 606 for DPA1, and over 400 for DPB1. A few DR-DQ haplotypes were handled as single units for association and clustering because linkage in the cohort was strong. Among about 370 genotyped donors of the cohort, an average of approximately 240,000 unique TCR beta nucleotide sequences was sequenced per donor, of which 15% to 20% were non-productive.

A remark on this clone: Its target antigen remains unknown. No base qualities exist here, and no much larger clone lies one base off it.

The library was obtained by the immunoSEQ multiplex PCR assay. For the multiplex PCR, a mixture combining 60 forward primers for TCR Vbeta segments and 13 reverse primers for TCR Jbeta segments was used. A multiplex PCR assay on genomic DNA amplified the CDR3 region of rearranged TCR beta genes. Amplified TCR beta libraries were sequenced as 87-base-pair reads on the Illumina HiSeq System. In the original analysis: A later analysis counted approximately 84 million unique TCR beta chains across the 550 to 800 repertoires, and approximately 11 million of these chains were shared by at least two donors. A nearest-neighbor algorithm error-corrected the raw reads and collapsed the reads into unique sequences, merging closely related sequences to remove PCR and sequencing errors. CDR3 sequences were aligned to IMGT reference sequences to assign V, D and J gene segments. For a sequence to be retained, at least a six-nucleotide match to both a V gene segment and a J gene segment was required. Rearrangements were called productive when the CDR3 lacked stop codons and stayed in frame with V and J; all others were non-productive. Following IMGT convention, CDR3 was defined as the stretch from the second conserved V-encoded cysteine up to the conserved J-encoded phenylalanine. Sequences without an unambiguous match to a single V gene segment were excluded from the earlier analysis of over 500 of the donors. In an earlier analysis of some 590 of the donors, a V segment was called functional when productive rearrangements were above 56.7%, and segregating when the standard deviation between donors exceeded 5%. To diagnose cytomegalovirus status from the catalog of TCR beta chain sequences, a statistical classification framework was built. V and J gene assignment, in a later analysis, came from comparing TCR nucleotide sequences with IMGT/GENE-DB human TR gene sequences. A later analysis assigned CDR3 sequences and most-parsimonious VDJ recombination scenarios with the TCRdist pipeline. A later analysis defined each TCR beta chain by its CDR3 amino acid sequence plus V-gene family, and excluded reads lacking a unique V-gene family. In a later analysis, approximately 590 highly shared, low-generation-probability nucleotide sequences were removed to address suspected cross-contamination and a sequencing artifact. A later analysis calculated a clonal expansion index for each public chain from normalized within-repertoire ranks of inferred template counts. In a later analysis, generation probabilities were computed with a VDJ recombination model fitted to out-of-frame rearrangements, and the resulting probabilities were checked against IGoR. A later analysis scored TCR-TCR, TCR-HLA and TCR-CMV co-occurrence with hypergeometric tests, applying a repertoire-size bias correction to TCR pairs. False discovery rates were estimated in a later analysis by permuting HLA or CMV assignments 20 times. A later analysis grouped co-occurring TCRs with DBSCAN, adding TCRdist sequence similarity when clustering within HLA-allele-positive subsets. For co-occurrence clustering, repertoires with fewer than 30,000 or more than 120,000 public chains were excluded, along with a handful of repertoires with anomalous nucleotide sharing. TCRdb limited this immuneACCESS table to in-frame rearrangements with V and J called. A share of clones is missing; checked studies link under half to unresolved V genes, and the rest is unexplained. The DNA was the basis for D and trimming; V, J and clone size are from that table. The sample table holds some 160,000 clones, of which around 79% were seen once. Approximately 1.5% of the sample rests with the top ten.

Sequences LGHNA (CDR1) and YSLEER (CDR2) are obtained from the germline V gene. The CDR3, from cysteine to phenylalanine, totals 15 residues. The kept DNA is CDR3 alone, 45 bases in frame from the first base. V is shortened by 0 bases, J by 0 bases, and the region joining them spans 6 bases. What the authors observed across the whole study: Cytomegalovirus status was reported to be diagnosed by the classifier with high specificity and sensitivity in both the original and validation cohorts. Linkage disequilibrium might explain the correlated functional status among segregating V segments, but an unknown experimental factor could not be ruled out. Because counts were too low, about 18 rarely observed V segments, including chromosome 9 orphons, were excluded from the earlier analysis of about 500 of the donors. HLA typing was unavailable for some donors at each locus, so association tests used only the typed subset. In a later analysis, HLA-associated TCR beta chains were found to be more clonally expanded and to have lower generation probabilities than equally common non-associated chains. According to a later genetic analysis, donors in an Asian-associated ancestry cluster had fewer N-insertions in productive TCRs than the roughly 670-donor mean. Several of the top co-occurrence clusters appeared to be linked to parvovirus B19, influenza, CMV and Epstein-Barr virus, according to a later analysis. This cohort had only TCR beta chains sequenced, and the lack of alpha or paired-chain data limited which features could be detected. In vitro tests confirmed that three of the cytomegalovirus-associated TCR beta chains recognize cytomegalovirus antigens. Sequencing depth was assumed to be roughly uniform across donors in the presence/absence analyses, though that assumption may not hold. Immune exposure information for the cohort was limited to CMV serostatus. A later analysis associated 15,000 to 20,000 TCR beta sequences with specific HLA alleles at a false discovery rate of 0.05. A cluster of highly shared sequence variants was judged likely to be a technical artifact of the sequencing pipeline. Across donors, most TCR sequences were observed very rarely, whereas some public TCRs were present in many individuals. The study listed 150 to 200 TCR beta chains as associated with cytomegalovirus. A further reported finding was that TCR beta sequences accurately predicted the HLA-A and HLA-B alleles for most subjects in the first cohort. A later analysis found that most CMV-associated TCR beta chains appeared HLA-restricted, with HLA associations seemingly driven largely by CMV exposure. When HLA alleles, especially DR and DQ, strongly co-occurred, attributing TCR associations to individual alleles was difficult. In an earlier analysis of 587 of the donors, most TCR beta V segments were observed in productive rearrangements about 90% or about 30% of the time, broadly matching IMGT annotations. The 87-base-pair reads could not distinguish some IMGT-functional V segments, including TRBV6-2 and TRBV6-3, so those segments were excluded. In a later analysis, TCR association rates were found to vary across HLA loci, with the most associated TCRs seen for DRB1 alleles and the fewest for HLA-C alleles. In a later genetic analysis, a missense DCLRE1C variant was associated with V-gene and J-gene trimming of TCR beta chains, and the association was replicated in an independent cohort. According to the authors, the approach could potentially be generalized to other disease states and immunological phenotypes.

In total, roughly 670 healthy bone marrow donors made up the cohort. Cohort members were all nominally healthy when sampled, although unrecorded immune exposures were likely present. The donor was CMV seronegative and belonged to the group of around 350 seronegative cohort members. A peripheral blood sample was provided by each donor, and peripheral blood mononuclear cells were used for TCR beta sequencing. The Qiagen DNeasy Blood Extraction Kit was used to extract genomic DNA from the blood cell samples. This clonotype originated in a woman aged 30 to 39 in good health and CMV-seronegative. Sequencing used PBMCs. The chain is assembled from TRBV4-3 and TRBJ1-5; no D gene call is confident. CDR3 protein: CASSQDALSNQPQHF. The sequenced DNA: TGCGCCAGCAGCCAAGATGCACTTAGCAATCAGCCCCAGCATTTT.